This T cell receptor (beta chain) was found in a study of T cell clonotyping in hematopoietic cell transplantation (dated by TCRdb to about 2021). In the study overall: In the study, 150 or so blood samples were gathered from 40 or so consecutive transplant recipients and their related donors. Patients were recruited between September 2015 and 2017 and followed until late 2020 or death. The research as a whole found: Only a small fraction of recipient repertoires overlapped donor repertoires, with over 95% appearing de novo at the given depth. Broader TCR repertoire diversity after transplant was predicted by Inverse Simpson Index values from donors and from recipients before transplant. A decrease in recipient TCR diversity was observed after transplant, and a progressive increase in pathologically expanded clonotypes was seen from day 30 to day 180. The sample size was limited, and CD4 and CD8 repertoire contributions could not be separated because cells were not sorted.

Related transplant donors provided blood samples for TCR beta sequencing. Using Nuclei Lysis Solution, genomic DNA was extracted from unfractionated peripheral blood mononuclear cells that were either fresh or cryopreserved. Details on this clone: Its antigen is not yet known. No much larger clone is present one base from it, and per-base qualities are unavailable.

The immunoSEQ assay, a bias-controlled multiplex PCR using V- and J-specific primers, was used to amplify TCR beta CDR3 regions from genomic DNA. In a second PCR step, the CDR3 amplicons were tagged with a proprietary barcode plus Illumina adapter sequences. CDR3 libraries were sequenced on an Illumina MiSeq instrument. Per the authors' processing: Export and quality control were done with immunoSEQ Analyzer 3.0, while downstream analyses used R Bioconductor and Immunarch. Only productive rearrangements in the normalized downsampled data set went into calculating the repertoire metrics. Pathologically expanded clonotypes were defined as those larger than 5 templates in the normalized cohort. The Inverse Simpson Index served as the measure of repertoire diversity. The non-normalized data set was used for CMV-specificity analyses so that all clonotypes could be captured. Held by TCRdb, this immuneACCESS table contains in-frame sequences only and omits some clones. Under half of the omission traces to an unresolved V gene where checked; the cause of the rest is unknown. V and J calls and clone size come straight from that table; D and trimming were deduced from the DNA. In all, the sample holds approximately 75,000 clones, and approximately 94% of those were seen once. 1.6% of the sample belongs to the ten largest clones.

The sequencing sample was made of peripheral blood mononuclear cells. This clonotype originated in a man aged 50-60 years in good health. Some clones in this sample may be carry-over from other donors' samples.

The encoded CDR3 is CASSQDGSGIYEQYF. In nucleotides, the sequence is TGCGCCAGCAGCCAAGATGGTAGCGGGATCTACGAGCAGTACTTC. The chain uses TRBV4-3 and TRBJ2-7, with 8 junctional bases fitting TRBD2. The junction shows trimming of 0 bases on V and 3 bases on J, and the gene matches do not reach 4 bases of it. Reading the germline V gene gives CDR1 LGHNA and CDR2 YSLEER. The CDR3 sequence holds 15 residues, the cysteine and phenylalanine included. The retained sequence is limited to the CDR3, 45 bases, with the frame set at the first base.